This T cell receptor (beta chain) is drawn from a study of neoadjuvant anti-PD-1 for oral cavity cancer. Study details: Around day 43, patients without progression received a fourth nivolumab dose before surgery.

Germline V lookup: CDR1 SGHRS, CDR2 YFSETQ. The CDR3 length is 15 residues. The germline V and J ends were trimmed by 0 bases and 4 bases, with 11 bases remaining between them. Most PBMC samples had 400 to 550 ng input DNA in six replicates. Sequencing used immunoSEQ multiplex PCR; TCRdb keeps in-frame clones, though not all of them. The sample includes more than 8,000 clones, approximately 64% seen only once; the top ten take around 4.5%. The study, taken as a whole, reports: Higher pretreatment blood Treg/Th17 ratios correlated with higher pretreatment blood and lower post-treatment tumor TCRbeta clonality.

The time point is: after neoadjuvant nivolumab, at surgical resection. This clone has just one count. The antigen is undetermined. The clonotype was recovered from a person between 40 and 80 years old with oral cavity squamous cell carcinoma. The sample was PBMCs, taken after nivolumab (anti-PD-1) treatment. The genes are TRBV5-1 and TRBJ2-4; D is perhaps TRBD2 (6 bases). In DNA form, the CDR3 reads TGCGCCAGCAGCTTGGATGGCGGGGTTAAAAACATTCAGTACTTC. Its protein is CASSLDGGVKNIQYF.